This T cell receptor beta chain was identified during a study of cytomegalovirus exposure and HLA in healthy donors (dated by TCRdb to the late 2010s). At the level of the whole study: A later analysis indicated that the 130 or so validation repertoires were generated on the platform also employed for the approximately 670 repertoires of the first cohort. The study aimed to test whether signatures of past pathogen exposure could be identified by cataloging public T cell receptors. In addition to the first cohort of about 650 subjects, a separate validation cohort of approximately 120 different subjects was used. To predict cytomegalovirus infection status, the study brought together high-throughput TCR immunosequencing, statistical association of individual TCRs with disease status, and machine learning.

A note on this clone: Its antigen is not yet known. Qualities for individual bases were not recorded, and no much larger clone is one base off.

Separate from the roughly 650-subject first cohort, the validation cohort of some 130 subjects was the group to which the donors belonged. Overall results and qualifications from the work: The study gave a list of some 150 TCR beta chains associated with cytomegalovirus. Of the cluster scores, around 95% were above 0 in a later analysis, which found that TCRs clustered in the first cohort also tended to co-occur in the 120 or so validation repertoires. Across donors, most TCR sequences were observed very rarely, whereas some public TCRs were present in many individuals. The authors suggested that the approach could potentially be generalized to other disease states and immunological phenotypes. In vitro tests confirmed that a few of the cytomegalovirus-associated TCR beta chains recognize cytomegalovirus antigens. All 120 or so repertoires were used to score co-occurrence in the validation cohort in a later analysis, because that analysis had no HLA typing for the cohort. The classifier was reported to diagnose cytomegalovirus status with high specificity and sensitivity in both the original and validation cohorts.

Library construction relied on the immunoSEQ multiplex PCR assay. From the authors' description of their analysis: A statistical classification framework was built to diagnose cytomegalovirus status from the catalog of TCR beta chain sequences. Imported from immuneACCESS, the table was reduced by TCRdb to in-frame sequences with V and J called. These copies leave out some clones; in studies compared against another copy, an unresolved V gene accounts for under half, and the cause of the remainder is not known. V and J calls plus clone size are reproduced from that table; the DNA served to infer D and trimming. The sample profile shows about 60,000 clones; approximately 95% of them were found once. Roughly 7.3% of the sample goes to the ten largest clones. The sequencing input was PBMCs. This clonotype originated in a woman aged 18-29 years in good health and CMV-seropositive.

The CDR3 region reads CASSPPVPNTGELFF. The DNA sequence follows: TGTGCCAGCAGTCCTCCAGTCCCGAACACCGGGGAGCTGTTTTTT. The rearranged segments are TRBV25-1 and TRBJ2-2; the D gene cannot be resolved reliably. The CDR3 runs 15 residues from the cysteine to the phenylalanine. Only the CDR3 DNA stays, 45 bases, in frame from base 1. As encoded in the germline V gene, CDR1 is MGHDK while CDR2 is SYGVNS. The germline ends are 10 bases apart after V is trimmed by 5 bases and J by 0 bases.